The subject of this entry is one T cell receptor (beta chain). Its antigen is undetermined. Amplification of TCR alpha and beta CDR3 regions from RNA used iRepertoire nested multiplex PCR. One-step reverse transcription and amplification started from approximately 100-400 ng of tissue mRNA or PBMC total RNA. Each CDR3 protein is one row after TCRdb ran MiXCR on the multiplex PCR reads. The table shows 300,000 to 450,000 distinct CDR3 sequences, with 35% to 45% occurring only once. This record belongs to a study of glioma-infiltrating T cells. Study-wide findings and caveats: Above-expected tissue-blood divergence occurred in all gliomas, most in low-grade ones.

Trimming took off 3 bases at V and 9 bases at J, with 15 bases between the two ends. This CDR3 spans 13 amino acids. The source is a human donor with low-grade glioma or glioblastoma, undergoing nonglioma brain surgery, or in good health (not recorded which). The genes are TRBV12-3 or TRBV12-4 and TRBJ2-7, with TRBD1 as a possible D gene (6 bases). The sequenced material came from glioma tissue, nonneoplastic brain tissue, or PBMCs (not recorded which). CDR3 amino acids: CASSFLNRDGQYF. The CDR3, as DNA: TGTGCCAGCAGTTTTTTGAACAGGGACGGGCAGTACTTC.